This T cell receptor (beta chain) was identified in a study of beta chain features in type 1 diabetes. A CD45RO/CCR7/CD25/CD127/CD95/CD27 panel sorted naive, central memory, regulatory and stem cell-like memory CD4+ cells. Study-wide points: Moderate but significant shortening of TCRB CDR3s was recorded in all four CD4+ subsets from Type 1 diabetes patients. Comparison showed that naive, central memory and Treg TCRB repertoires appeared more similar among patients than among healthy donors.

The J segment lost 4 bases and the V segment lost 1 base, leaving 10 bases of the junction unmatched. Germline V gives CDR1 LGHNA, CDR2 YNFKEQ. The CDR3 contains 18 residues. TCRB transcripts that were expressed got sequenced, as all of the isolated RNA had been reverse transcribed. Sequenced by immunoSEQ multiplex PCR; TCRdb stores in-frame clones only, minus some. The repertoire holds more than 550,000 clones, with around an eighth as singletons. For this clone: Its antigen remains unidentified.

This receptor was identified in a man younger than 35 with type 1 diabetes. The chain combines TRBV4-2 with TRBJ2-3; 11 bases line up with TRBD2. Source material: naive CD4+ T cells from blood. The CDR3 loop is CASSQVGLAGGLPDTQYF. CDR3 sequence (DNA): TGTGCCAGCAGCCAAGTGGGTTTAGCGGGAGGGTTACCAGATACGCAGTATTTT.